These T cell receptor beta chains were read from a single sample in a study of identical twins. One entry per CDR3 protein results from TCRdb running MiXCR on the 5' RACE reads. Of 750,000 to 950,000 distinct CDR3 sequences in the sample, 9% to 15% were seen once. Another study also made use of these data, one on yellow fever vaccine responses in identical twins.

The sample comprised PBMCs. These receptors all stem from a woman between 18 and 30 years old in good health. The CDR3 runs from the conserved cysteine through the conserved F or W. The D gene is left open where the match is weak. Only some rows state a clone size, as once, few, many or a class for expanded clones.

size	D	V	length	J	DNA	CDR3
many	.	TRBV15	12	TRBJ1-5	TGTGCCACCGGGTCCGACAATCAGCCCCAGCATTTT	CATGSDNQPQHF
many	.	TRBV28	15	TRBJ2-1	TGTGCCAGCAGCTTAGGAGGCCGCGCCTACAATGAGCAGTTCTTC	CASSLGGRAYNEQFF
.	.	TRBV12-3/TRBV12-4	12	TRBJ1-2	TGTGCCAGCGGGAGCGGCAACTATGGCTACACCTTC	CASGSGNYGYTF
.	.	TRBV10-3	15	TRBJ1-1	TGTGCCATCAGTGATAGGGCCAGCCGGAACACTGAAGCTTTCTTT	CAISDRASRNTEAFF
many	.	TRBV7-9	14	TRBJ2-1	TGTGCCAGCAGCTTAGATGAGATTATTGGAGAGCAGTTCTTC	CASSLDEIIGEQFF
.	TRBD1	TRBV7-2	16	TRBJ2-7	TGTGCCAGCAGCTTATTCGGAAGGACAGGGAAAAACGAGCAGTACTTC	CASSLFGRTGKNEQYF
.	.	TRBV28	13	TRBJ2-2	TGTGCCACCTTTTTGGGGCGGACCGGGGAGCTGTTTTTT	CATFLGRTGELFF
few	.	TRBV10-3	17	TRBJ2-1	TGTGCCATCAGTGAGTCGGTGCCATGGAATTCCTACAATGAGCAGTTCTTC	CAISESVPWNSYNEQFF
.	.	TRBV28	11	TRBJ2-1	TGTGCCAGCAGTATCTCGTTTACGCAGTTCTTC	CASSISFTQFF
many	.	TRBV5-1	16	TRBJ2-1	TGCGCCAGCAGCTTGGTAGCGGGACAGGGAAATAGTGAGCAGTTCTTC	CASSLVAGQGNSEQFF
few	.	TRBV5-1	19	TRBJ2-2	TGCGCCAGCCAACCTGGTGCAAATTTCAACCCGTCGGACACCGGGGAGCTGTTTTTT	CASQPGANFNPSDTGELFF
.	TRBD1	TRBV24-1	16	TRBJ2-1	TGTGCCACCAGTGACTCTCAGGACAGGGGTGAAAATGAGCAGTTCTTC	CATSDSQDRGENEQFF
few	TRBD2	TRBV6-1	16	TRBJ2-1	TGTGCCAGCAGGCGGACTAGCGGGAGTTCGGAGGGAGAGCAGTTCTTC	CASRRTSGSSEGEQFF
few	.	TRBV7-9	12	TRBJ1-1	TGTGCCAGCAGTCACAAAGTCACTGAAGCTTTCTTT	CASSHKVTEAFF
.	.	TRBV7-9	16	TRBJ2-3	TGTGCCAGCAGCTTAGGGGGACGAGGACCCACAGATACGCAGTATTTT	CASSLGGRGPTDTQYF
medium-sized	TRBD2	TRBV20-1	15	TRBJ2-7	TGCAGTGCTAACCCTCGGGACTATCTCTCCTACGAGCAGTACTTC	CSANPRDYLSYEQYF
few	.	TRBV20-1	12	TRBJ2-5	TGCAGTGCTTACACAGGAGAAGAGACCCAGTACTTC	CSAYTGEETQYF
.	.	TRBV7-9	14	TRBJ1-1	TGTGCCAGCAGCTACCAAGGAGGGGGCACTGAAGCTTTCTTT	CASSYQGGGTEAFF
many	.	TRBV18	14	TRBJ2-7	TGTGCCAGCAGCCCCCGGGGCTCATCCTACGAGCAGTACTTC	CASSPRGSSYEQYF
once	TRBD2	TRBV7-6	20	TRBJ2-1	TGTGCCAGCAGCTTTTCCTCACAAAGGACTAGCGGGAGGGCCTACAATGAGCAGTTCTTC	CASSFSSQRTSGRAYNEQFF
.	TRBD1	TRBV7-3	15	TRBJ1-1	TGTGCCAGCAGCCCCTCAGGGGGCCTCTTGACTGAAGCTTTCTTT	CASSPSGGLLTEAFF
.	TRBD2	TRBV2	15	TRBJ2-1	TGTGCCAGCAAAACTGTAGCGGGGGGGCTTGGTGAGCAGTTCTTC	CASKTVAGGLGEQFF
few	TRBD2	TRBV12-3/TRBV12-4	15	TRBJ2-1	TGTGCCAGCAGCAAGGGACTAGAACGCTACAATGAGCAGTTCTTC	CASSKGLERYNEQFF
.	TRBD2	TRBV5-5	16	TRBJ2-3	TGTGCCAGCAGAGTGGGGGCTAGCGGGAGGGATCATACGCAGTATTTT	CASRVGASGRDHTQYF
.	TRBD1	TRBV6-4	14	TRBJ2-1	TGTGCCAGCAAGAAGGACAGGGCTTACAATGAGCAGTTCTTC	CASKKDRAYNEQFF
.	.	TRBV24-1	11	TRBJ2-1	TGTGCCACCAGGTCTGGAAATGAGCAGTTCTTC	CATRSGNEQFF
.	.	TRBV6-1	14	TRBJ2-5	TGTGCCAGCAGCGCGATTGGCAGGGAAGAGACCCAGTACTTC	CASSAIGREETQYF
.	TRBD2	TRBV5-1	14	TRBJ2-3	TGCGCCAGCAGTGGGGGAGGGCAGGCAGATACGCAGTATTTT	CASSGGGQADTQYF
.	.	TRBV7-8	15	TRBJ2-5	TGTGCCAGCAGCTTAGGGCTGCCACCCAAAGAGACCCAGTACTTC	CASSLGLPPKETQYF
.	.	TRBV12-3/TRBV12-4	15	TRBJ1-3	TGTGCCAGCAGTACAGGGATCCTCTCTGGAAACACCATATATTTT	CASSTGILSGNTIYF
.	.	TRBV11-2	14	TRBJ2-3	TGTGCCAGCAGCGCTTCGCTATCCACAGATACGCAGTATTTT	CASSASLSTDTQYF
few	.	TRBV7-8	16	TRBJ2-6	TGTGCCAGCAGCTTAGAGCGGTTCTCTGGGGCCAACGTCCTGACTTTC	CASSLERFSGANVLTF
.	.	TRBV7-9	15	TRBJ2-7	TGTGCCAGCAGCTTGGTCAGCGAGTCTATCTACGAGCAGTACTTC	CASSLVSESIYEQYF
few	TRBD1	TRBV3-1	16	TRBJ1-4	TGTGCCAGCAGCCAAGATTTTGGGACAGGGACGGAAAAACTGTTTTTT	CASSQDFGTGTEKLFF
.	.	TRBV9	17	TRBJ2-3	TGTGCCAGCTCACCATATAGCCCGGGCCCATACACAGATACGCAGTATTTT	CASSPYSPGPYTDTQYF
few	TRBD1	TRBV6-1	14	TRBJ1-2	TGTGCCAGCATTGGAGACAGGGGCCACTATGGCTACACCTTC	CASIGDRGHYGYTF
few	.	TRBV4-1	14	TRBJ2-7	TGCGCCAGCAGCCAAGATCCAGGGGGGTACGAGCAGTACTTC	CASSQDPGGYEQYF
.	.	TRBV19	14	TRBJ1-1	TGTGCCAGTAGTATAAGCGGCAGGAACACTGAAGCTTTCTTT	CASSISGRNTEAFF
few	.	TRBV2	14	TRBJ1-6	TGTGCCAGCAGGGATAGCTCCTATAATTCACCCCTCCACTTT	CASRDSSYNSPLHF
few	.	TRBV12-3/TRBV12-4	14	TRBJ1-1	TGTGCCAGCAGTTTAAGGGGATTGGTCACTGAAGCTTTCTTT	CASSLRGLVTEAFF
.	TRBD2	TRBV3-1	16	TRBJ2-7	TGTGCCAGCAGCCCTTCGACTAGCGGGAGCCGGTACGAGCAGTACTTC	CASSPSTSGSRYEQYF
few	.	TRBV5-1	13	TRBJ2-1	TGCGCCAGCAGCCTAGCCTTGTCGAATGAGCAGTTCTTC	CASSLALSNEQFF
.	.	TRBV6-6	13	TRBJ2-7	TGTGCCAGCAGTAGAACAGCGACCTACGAGCAGTACTTC	CASSRTATYEQYF
.	.	TRBV6-5	14	TRBJ2-4	TGTGCCAGCCGAGTTAGGGACTTTGTAAACATTCAGTACTTC	CASRVRDFVNIQYF
few	TRBD1	TRBV5-1	14	TRBJ2-2	TGCGCCAGCAGCCCGACAGGGGAGACCGGGGAGCTGTTTTTT	CASSPTGETGELFF
few	.	TRBV12-3/TRBV12-4	15	TRBJ2-1	TGTGCCAGCAGTAATGTTCCAGCCCCCATCGATGAGCAGTTCTTC	CASSNVPAPIDEQFF
.	.	TRBV7-9	14	TRBJ1-4	TGTGCCAGCATCTCTAACAGGGCAGGGGAAAAACTGTTTTTT	CASISNRAGEKLFF
.	.	TRBV7-9	13	TRBJ2-1	TGTGCCAGCAGAAATGGGGGGAACAATGAGCAGTTCTTC	CASRNGGNNEQFF
.	TRBD2	TRBV12-3/TRBV12-4	15	TRBJ2-1	TGTGCCAGCAGTTTGCCTAGCGGGATCTTTAATGAGCAGTTCTTC	CASSLPSGIFNEQFF
many	.	TRBV6-5	13	TRBJ1-1	TGTGCCAGCAGTTACTCGCAGGGGCGGCAAGCTTTCTTT	CASSYSQGRQAFF
few	TRBD1	TRBV5-5	17	TRBJ2-6	TGTGCCAGCAGCCGTCGACAGGGGGAATCTGGGGCCAACGTCCTGACTTTC	CASSRRQGESGANVLTF
few	TRBD2	TRBV13	17	TRBJ2-5	TGTGCCAGCAGCCAATGGGGACTAGCGGGCGACCAAGAGACCCAGTACTTC	CASSQWGLAGDQETQYF
.	TRBD1	TRBV7-9	12	TRBJ1-1	TGTGCCAGCAGCCCCCCAGGGGGGACGGCTTTCTTT	CASSPPGGTAFF
.	.	TRBV7-2	14	TRBJ2-1	TGTGCCAGCAGCTTAGTCTCGGGAAACAATGAGCAGTTCTTC	CASSLVSGNNEQFF
.	.	TRBV20-1	12	TRBJ2-7	TGCAGTGCTCAGAGGGGGGACTACGAGCAGTACTTC	CSAQRGDYEQYF
.	TRBD1	TRBV28	17	TRBJ2-3	TGTGCCAGCAGTTCACCAAAGAGGACAGGGCGCACAGATACGCAGTATTTT	CASSSPKRTGRTDTQYF
many	TRBD2	TRBV12-3/TRBV12-4	18	TRBJ2-1	TGTGCCAGCAGTCCATCGGGACTAGCGGGAGTTTCCTACAATGAGCAGTTCTTC	CASSPSGLAGVSYNEQFF
.	.	TRBV7-2	14	TRBJ1-5	TGTGCCAGCAGCTTAGGGGCAGCAAATCAGCCCCAGCATTTT	CASSLGAANQPQHF
many	TRBD2	TRBV10-2	14	TRBJ2-1	TGCGCCAGTTCGACTAGCGGGAGTTTCAATGAGCAGTTCTTC	CASSTSGSFNEQFF